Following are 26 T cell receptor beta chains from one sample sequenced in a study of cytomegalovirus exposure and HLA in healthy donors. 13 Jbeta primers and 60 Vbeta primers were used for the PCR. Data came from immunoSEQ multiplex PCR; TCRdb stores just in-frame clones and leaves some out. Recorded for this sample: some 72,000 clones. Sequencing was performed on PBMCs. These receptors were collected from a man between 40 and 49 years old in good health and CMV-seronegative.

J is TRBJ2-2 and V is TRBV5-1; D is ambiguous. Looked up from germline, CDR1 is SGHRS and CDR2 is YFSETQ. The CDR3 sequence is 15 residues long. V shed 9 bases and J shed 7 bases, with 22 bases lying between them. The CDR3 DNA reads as TGCGCCACCGCCCCGGCCCTAAAAACGGGCGGGGAGCTGTTTTTT. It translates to CATAPALKTGGELFF.

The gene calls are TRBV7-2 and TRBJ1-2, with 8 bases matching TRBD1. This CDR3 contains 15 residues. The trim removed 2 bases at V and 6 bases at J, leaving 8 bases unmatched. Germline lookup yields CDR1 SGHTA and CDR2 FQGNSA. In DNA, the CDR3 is TGTGCCAGCAGCTTAAGGGCAGGGGGCGAGGATGGCTACACCTTC. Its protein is CASSLRAGGEDGYTF.

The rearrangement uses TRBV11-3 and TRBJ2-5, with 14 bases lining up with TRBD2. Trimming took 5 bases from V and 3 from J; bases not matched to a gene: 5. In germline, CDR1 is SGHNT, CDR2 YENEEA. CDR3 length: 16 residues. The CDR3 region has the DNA TGTGCCAGCAGCGAGAGACTAGCGGGAGGGGAAGAGACCCAGTACTTC. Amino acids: CASSERLAGGEETQYF.

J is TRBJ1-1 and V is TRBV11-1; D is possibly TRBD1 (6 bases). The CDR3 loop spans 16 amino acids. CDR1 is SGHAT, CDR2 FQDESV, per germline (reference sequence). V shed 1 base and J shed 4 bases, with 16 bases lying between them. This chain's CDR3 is CASSLGAGVYGTEAFF. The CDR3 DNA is TGTGCCAGCAGCTTAGGAGCAGGGGTGTACGGCACTGAAGCTTTCTTT.

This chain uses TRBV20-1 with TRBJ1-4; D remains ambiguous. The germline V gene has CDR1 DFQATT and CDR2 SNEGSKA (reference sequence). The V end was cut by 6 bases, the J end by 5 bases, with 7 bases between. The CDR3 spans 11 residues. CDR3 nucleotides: TGCAGTGCGGGCAAGAATGAAAAACTGTTTTTT. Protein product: CSAGKNEKLFF.

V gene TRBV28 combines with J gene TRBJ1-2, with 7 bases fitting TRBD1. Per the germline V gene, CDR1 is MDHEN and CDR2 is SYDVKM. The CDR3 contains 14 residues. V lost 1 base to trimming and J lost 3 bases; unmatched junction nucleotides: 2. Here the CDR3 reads CASSLSGGYYGYTF. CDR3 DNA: TGTGCCAGCAGTTTATCAGGGGGGTACTATGGCTACACCTTC.

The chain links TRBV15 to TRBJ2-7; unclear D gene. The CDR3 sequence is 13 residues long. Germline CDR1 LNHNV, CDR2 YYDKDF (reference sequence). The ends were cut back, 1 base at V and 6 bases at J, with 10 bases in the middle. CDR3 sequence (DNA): TGTGCCACCAGCAGAGTCGGGTCGCCCGAGCAGTACTTC. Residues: CATSRVGSPEQYF.

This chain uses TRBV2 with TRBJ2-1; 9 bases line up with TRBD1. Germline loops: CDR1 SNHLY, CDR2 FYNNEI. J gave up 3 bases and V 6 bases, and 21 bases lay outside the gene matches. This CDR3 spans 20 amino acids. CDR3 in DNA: TGTGCCAGCAGCGGCCCCGGGGACAGGGAGGCGAGTCGGGACTACAATGAGCAGTTCTTC. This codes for CASSGPGDREASRDYNEQFF.

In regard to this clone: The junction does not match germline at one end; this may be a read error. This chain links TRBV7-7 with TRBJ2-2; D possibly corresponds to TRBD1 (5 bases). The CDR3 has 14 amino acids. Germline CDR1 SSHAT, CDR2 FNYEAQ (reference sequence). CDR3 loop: CASSLTGNTGELFF. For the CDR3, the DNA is TGTGCTAGCAGCTTAACAGGGAACACCGGGGAGCTGTTTTTT.

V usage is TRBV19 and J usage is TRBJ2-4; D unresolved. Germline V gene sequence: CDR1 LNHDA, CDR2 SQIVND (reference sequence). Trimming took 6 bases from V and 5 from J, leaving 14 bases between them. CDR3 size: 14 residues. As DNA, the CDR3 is TGTGCCAGTAGCACAGTATCTTTGGAAAACATTCAGTACTTC. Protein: CASSTVSLENIQYF.

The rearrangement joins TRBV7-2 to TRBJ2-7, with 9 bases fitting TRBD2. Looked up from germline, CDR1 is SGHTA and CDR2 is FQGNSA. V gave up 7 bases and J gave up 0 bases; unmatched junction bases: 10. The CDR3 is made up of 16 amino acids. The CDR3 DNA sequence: TGTGCCAGCACCCTGAGGACTAGCGCGTTCTCCTACGAGCAGTACTTC. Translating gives CASTLRTSAFSYEQYF.

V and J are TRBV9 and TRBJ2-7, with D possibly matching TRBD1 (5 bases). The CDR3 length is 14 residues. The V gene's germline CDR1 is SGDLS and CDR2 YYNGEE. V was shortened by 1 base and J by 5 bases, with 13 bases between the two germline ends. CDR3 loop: CASSVLQGTDEQYF. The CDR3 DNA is TGTGCCAGCAGCGTACTGCAGGGTACGGACGAGCAGTACTTC.

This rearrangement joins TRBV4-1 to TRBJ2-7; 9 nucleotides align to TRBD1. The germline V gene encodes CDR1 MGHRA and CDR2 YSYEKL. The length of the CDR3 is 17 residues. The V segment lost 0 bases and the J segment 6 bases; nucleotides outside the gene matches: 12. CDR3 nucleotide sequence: TGCGCCAGCAGCCAAGATACAGGGGGCGCCCCAATGCCCGAGCAGTACTTC. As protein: CASSQDTGGAPMPEQYF.

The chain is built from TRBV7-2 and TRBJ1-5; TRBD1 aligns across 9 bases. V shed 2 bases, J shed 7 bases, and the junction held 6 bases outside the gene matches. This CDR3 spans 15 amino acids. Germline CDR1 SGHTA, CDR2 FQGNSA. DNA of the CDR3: TGTGCCAGCAGCTTACGTGGGACAGGGTACCAGCCCCAGCATTTT. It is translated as CASSLRGTGYQPQHF.

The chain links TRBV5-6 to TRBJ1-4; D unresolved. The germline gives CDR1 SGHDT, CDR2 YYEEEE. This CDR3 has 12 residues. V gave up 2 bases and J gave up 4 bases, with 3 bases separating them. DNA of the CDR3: TGTGCCAGCAGCTTCCTTAATGAAAAACTGTTTTTT. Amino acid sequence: CASSFLNEKLFF.

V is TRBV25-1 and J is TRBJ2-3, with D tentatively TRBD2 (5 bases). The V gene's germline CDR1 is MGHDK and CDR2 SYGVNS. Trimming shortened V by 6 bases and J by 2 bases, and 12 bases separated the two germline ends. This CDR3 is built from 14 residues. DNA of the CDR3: TGTGCCAGCAGATTAGCGCATCACACAGATACGCAGTATTTT. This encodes CASRLAHHTDTQYF.

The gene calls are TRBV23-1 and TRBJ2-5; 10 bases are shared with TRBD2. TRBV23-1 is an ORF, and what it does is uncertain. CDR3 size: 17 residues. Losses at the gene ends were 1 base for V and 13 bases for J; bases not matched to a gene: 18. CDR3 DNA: TGCGCCAGCAGTCAATTTTCTCCGGCTAGCGGGAGTGATCCGCCGTACTTC. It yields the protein CASSQFSPASGSDPPYF.

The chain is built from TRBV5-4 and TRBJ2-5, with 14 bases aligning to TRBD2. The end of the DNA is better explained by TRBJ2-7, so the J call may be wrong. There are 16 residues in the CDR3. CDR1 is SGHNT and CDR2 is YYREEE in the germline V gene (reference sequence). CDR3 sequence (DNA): TGTGCCAGCAGCAAGGAGGGACTAGCGGGAGCGTACGAGCAGTACTTC. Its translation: CASSKEGLAGAYEQYF.

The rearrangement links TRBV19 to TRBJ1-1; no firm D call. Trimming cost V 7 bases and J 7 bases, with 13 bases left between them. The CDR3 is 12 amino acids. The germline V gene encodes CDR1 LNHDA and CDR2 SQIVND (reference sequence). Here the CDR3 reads CASTTAGFEAFF. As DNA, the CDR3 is TGTGCCAGTACCACCGCGGGTTTTGAAGCTTTCTTT.

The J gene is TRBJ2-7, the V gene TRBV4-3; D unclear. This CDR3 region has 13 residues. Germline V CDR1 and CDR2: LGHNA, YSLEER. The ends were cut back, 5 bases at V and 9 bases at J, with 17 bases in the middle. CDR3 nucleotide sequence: TGCGCCAGCAGCTCCGATACGGGTTTCTTGCAGTACTTC. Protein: CASSSDTGFLQYF.

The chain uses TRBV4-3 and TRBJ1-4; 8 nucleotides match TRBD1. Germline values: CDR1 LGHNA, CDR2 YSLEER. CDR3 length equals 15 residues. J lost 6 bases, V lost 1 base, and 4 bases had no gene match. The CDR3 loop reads CASSQAGGRDEKLFF. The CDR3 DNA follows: TGCGCCAGCAGCCAAGCAGGGGGCAGAGATGAAAAACTGTTTTTT.

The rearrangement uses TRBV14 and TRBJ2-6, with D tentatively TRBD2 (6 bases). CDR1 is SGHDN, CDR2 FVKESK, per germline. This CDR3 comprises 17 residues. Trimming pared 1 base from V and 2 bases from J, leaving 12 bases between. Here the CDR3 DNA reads TGTGCCAGCAGCCAAGGACACAGCGGGCCTGGGGCCAACGTCCTGACTTTC. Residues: CASSQGHSGPGANVLTF.

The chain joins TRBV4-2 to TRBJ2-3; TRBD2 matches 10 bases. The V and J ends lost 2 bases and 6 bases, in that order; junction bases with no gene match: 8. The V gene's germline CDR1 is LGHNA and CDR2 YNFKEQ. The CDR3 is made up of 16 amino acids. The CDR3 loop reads CASSQTPGLATDTQYF. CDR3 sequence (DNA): TGTGCCAGCAGCCAAACCCCGGGACTAGCGACGGATACGCAGTATTTT.

CDR3 DNA sequence: TGTGCCAGCAGCAGCGGGGGGGCTGCGTCCTACAATGAGCAGTTCTTC. Its translation: CASSSGGAASYNEQFF. This chain links TRBV5-4 with TRBJ2-1; TRBD2 agrees at 10 bases. CDR3 size: 16 residues. V lost 4 bases to trimming and J lost 1 base; unmatched junction nucleotides: 5. Germline V lookup: CDR1 SGHNT, CDR2 YYREEE (reference sequence).

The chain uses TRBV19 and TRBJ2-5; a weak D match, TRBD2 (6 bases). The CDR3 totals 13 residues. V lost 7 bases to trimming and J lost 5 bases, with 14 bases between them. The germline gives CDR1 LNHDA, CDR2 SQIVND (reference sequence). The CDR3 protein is CASTSAGRETQYF. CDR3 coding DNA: TGTGCCAGTACCTCAGCTGGGAGGGAGACCCAGTACTTC.

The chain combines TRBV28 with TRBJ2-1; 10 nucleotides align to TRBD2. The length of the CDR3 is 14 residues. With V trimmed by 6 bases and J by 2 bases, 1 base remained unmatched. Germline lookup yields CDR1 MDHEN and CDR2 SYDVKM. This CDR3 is CASSGLAAYNEQFF. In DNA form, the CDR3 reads TGTGCCAGCAGCGGACTAGCGGCCTACAATGAGCAGTTCTTC. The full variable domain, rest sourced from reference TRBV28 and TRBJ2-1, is DVKVTQSSRYLVKRTGEKVFLECVQDMDHENMFWYRQDPGLGLRLIYFSYDVKMKEKGDIPEGYSVSREKKERFSLILESASTNQTSMYLCASSGLAAYNEQFFGPGTRLTVL.